The next 18 T cell receptor beta chains were all read from a single sample in a study of T cell repertoires in cytomegalovirus infection. These receptors are not linked to any known antigen. From the reads, TCRdb called clonotypes with MiXCR, one entry per CDR3 protein. The table lists around 750,000 distinct CDR3 sequences, 30% to 35% of them singletons. The sequencing used cultured CD8+ T cells from PBMCs, collected from culture after CMV antigen stimulation. The source of these receptors is a human donor in good health (CMV status not recorded). Some clones in this sample may be carry-over from other donors' samples.

This clonotype was seen repeatedly, ten times or more. The chain has TRBV6-5 and TRBJ2-5, with a weak D call TRBD1 (6 bases). Trimming left V 2 bases short and J 5 bases short, with 15 bases between. Germline CDR1 is MNHEY and CDR2 is SVGAGI. The CDR3 length is 15 residues. The CDR3 is CASSYTTGSRETQYF. The CDR3, as DNA: TGTGCCAGCAGTTACACGACAGGATCTCGGGAGACCCAGTACTTC.

The chain is built from TRBV29-1 and TRBJ2-2; no clear D. The CDR3 spans 14 residues. Germline CDR1 SQVTM, CDR2 ANQGSEA. Trimming removed 8 bases at V and 6 bases at J, with 19 bases between. The CDR3 bases are TGCAGCTCCTTGACGACGATCGGCGCCGGGGAGCTGTTTTTT. The encoded protein is CSSLTTIGAGELFF.

The CDR3 region has the DNA TGTGCCAGCAGCGTAGACCCCTCGGGTGAAGCTTTCTTT. Translating gives CASSVDPSGEAFF. This chain connects TRBV9 to TRBJ1-1; no definite D call. In germline, CDR1 is SGDLS, CDR2 YYNGEE. The CDR3 spans 13 residues. V was cut by 0 bases and J by 7 bases, with 10 bases left in between. Combining the CDR3 with reference TRBV9 and TRBJ1-1 gives the whole variable domain DSGVTQTPKHLITATGQRVTLRCSPRSGDLSVYWYQQSLDQGLQFLIQYYNGEERAKGNILERFSAQQFPDLHSELNLSSLELGDSALYFCASSVDPSGEAFFGQGTRLTVV.

This clonotype was recorded once. CDR3 amino acids: CASSSWMRENEQYF. In DNA form, the CDR3 reads TGTGCCAGTAGTTCTTGGATGAGGGAGAACGAGCAGTACTTC. The chain carries TRBV19 and TRBJ2-7; maybe TRBD2 (5 bases). Germline CDR1 LNHDA, CDR2 SQIVND (reference sequence). The CDR3 sequence is 14 residues long. The V and J ends lost 5 bases and 5 bases respectively, with 16 bases between them.

The chain is built from TRBV12-5 and TRBJ2-3, with a weak D call TRBD2 (5 bases). The CDR3 length is 13 residues. V was pared by 2 bases and J by 5 bases, with 8 bases between. Germline lookup yields CDR1 LGHNT and CDR2 FRNRAP. The CDR3, as DNA: TGTGCTAGTGGTTTGCCCGGAGGAGATACGCAGTATTTT. Its translation is CASGLPGGDTQYF.

The chain joins TRBV6-5 to TRBJ1-1, with unresolved D. The length of the CDR3 is 13 residues. In germline, CDR1 is MNHEY, CDR2 SVGAGI. V gave up 2 bases and J gave up 7 bases, with 11 bases separating them. The CDR3 DNA reads as TGTGCCAGCAGTTACGGGAGGGTGGGTGAAGCTTTCTTT. Protein product: CASSYGRVGEAFF.

The CDR3 is CASSMGTGVYEQYF. The CDR3 nucleotides read TGTGCCAGTAGTATGGGGACAGGGGTCTACGAGCAGTACTTC. The chain combines TRBV19 with TRBJ2-7, with 10 bases lining up with TRBD1. The J segment lost 3 bases and the V segment lost 3 bases, leaving 2 bases of the junction unmatched. The CDR3 contains 14 residues. The germline CDR1 and CDR2 sequences are LNHDA and SQIVND (reference sequence).

This clonotype was observed at least ten times. The genes are TRBV4-1 and TRBJ1-4; D is unresolved. This CDR3 comprises 15 residues. V lost 2 bases, J lost 0 bases, and 7 bases lay in between. The germline gives CDR1 MGHRA, CDR2 YSYEKL. Written as DNA, the CDR3 is TGCGCCAGCAGCCAATTCAGCCCAACTAATGAAAAACTGTTTTTT. This gives the protein CASSQFSPTNEKLFF.

The gene calls are TRBV29-1 and TRBJ2-7; D uncertain. The CDR3 consists of 12 residues. Germline values: CDR1 SQVTM, CDR2 ANQGSEA. Trimming stripped 3 bases from V and 2 bases from J, with 8 bases between. The CDR3 DNA reads TGCAGCGTTGAGGCCGAAACCTACGAGCAGTACTTC. Protein sequence: CSVEAETYEQYF.

This clonotype has just one count. V is TRBV6-5 and J is TRBJ2-7, with D possibly being TRBD1 or TRBD2 (6 bases each). CDR1 and CDR2 from the germline V gene are MNHEY and SVGAGI. V lost 7 bases and J lost 5, with 18 bases in between. The CDR3 runs to 14 residues. CDR3: CASKRGAQGHEQYF. The CDR3 nucleotides read TGTGCCAGCAAGAGGGGGGCACAGGGCCACGAGCAGTACTTC.

This clonotype occurred a few times. Here the CDR3 reads CASWEGIDPEAFF. For the CDR3, the DNA is TGTGCCAGTTGGGAGGGAATCGACCCTGAAGCTTTCTTT. The rearrangement joins TRBV7-6 to TRBJ1-1; D is undetermined. The CDR3 has 13 residues. Germline CDR1 and CDR2: SGHVS and FNYEAQ. The V end lost 9 bases, the J end lost 6 bases, and 17 bases lay between the germline ends.

This chain links TRBV7-9 with TRBJ2-7; TRBD1 matches 10 bases. V was clipped by 5 bases and J by 2 bases; unmatched bases: 6. The CDR3 sequence is 15 residues long. Germline loops: CDR1 SEHNR, CDR2 FQNEAQ (reference sequence). The CDR3 nucleotides read TGTGCCAGCAGCATTCCCGGGACAGGGGCCTACGAGCAGTACTTC. It codes for CASSIPGTGAYEQYF.

The chain is built from TRBV20-1 and TRBJ2-2; the match to TRBD2 covers 8 bases. The ends lost 5 bases at V and 7 bases at J; junction bases unmatched: 12. The CDR3 sequence is 15 residues long. Germline V gene sequence: CDR1 DFQATT, CDR2 SNEGSKA (reference sequence). The CDR3 DNA is TGCAGTGCTCTAGAGACCGGGGGGGCAGTCGGGGAGCTGTTTTTT. Protein sequence: CSALETGGAVGELFF.

The rearrangement links TRBV2 to TRBJ1-2; 8 bases match TRBD1. J lost 7 bases, V lost 9 bases, and 4 bases had no gene match. The CDR3 is 11 amino acids. CDR1 and CDR2 (germline): SNHLY, FYNNEI. CDR3 nucleotide sequence: TGTGCCAGTTACAGGGGGGTTGGCTACACCTTC. Its protein product is CASYRGVGYTF.

The table lists this clonotype with a few counts. Germline is not matched at one junction end, which may reflect a read error. This sequence joins TRBV7-6 and TRBJ2-3; 11 bases line up with TRBD2. Germline V lookup: CDR1 SGHVS, CDR2 FNYEAQ. The CDR3 is made up of 16 amino acids. CDR3 in DNA: TGTGCTAGCAGCTCTTTGACTAGCGGGGGCACAGATACGCAGTATTTT. This sequence encodes CASSSLTSGGTDTQYF.

The chain joins TRBV4-2 to TRBJ2-1; TRBD2 aligns across 16 bases. Germline trimming cut 3 bases from V and 1 base from J; bases unmatched to any gene: 9. The CDR3 loop spans 20 amino acids. CDR1 is LGHNA, CDR2 YNFKEQ, per germline. CDR3 region: CASSQNSGLAGGRSYNEQFF. CDR3 coding DNA: TGTGCCAGCAGCCAGAACTCGGGACTAGCGGGGGGGCGGTCCTACAATGAGCAGTTCTTC.

This clonotype was seen many times. The V and J genes are TRBV7-6 and TRBJ2-3; D remains ambiguous. Between the trimmed V and J ends, which lost 4 bases and 4 bases, there was a span of 12 bases. Looked up from germline, CDR1 is SGHVS and CDR2 is FNYEAQ. The CDR3 totals 14 residues. The CDR3 DNA sequence: TGTGCCAGCAGCTACGGAGAAGAGGCAGATACGCAGTATTTT. This encodes CASSYGEEADTQYF.

This clonotype was seen at least ten times. This sequence joins TRBV7-9 and TRBJ2-7, with 8 nucleotides matching TRBD1. This CDR3 spans 12 amino acids. Germline V gene sequence: CDR1 SEHNR, CDR2 FQNEAQ (reference sequence). V shed 5 bases, J shed 3 bases, and the junction held 0 bases outside the gene matches. The CDR3 coding sequence is TGTGCCAGCAGCGGGACAGGCTACGAGCAGTACGTC. This gives the protein CASSGTGYEQYV.